These 23 T cell receptor beta chains were all obtained from the same sample, sequenced in a study of regulatory T cells in long-lasting Graves disease. Sequencing libraries for TCR beta were prepared with iRepertoire HTBI primers and Arm-PCR of CDR3 regions. TCRdb used MiXCR to reprocess the multiplex PCR reads, holding one entry per CDR3 protein. The table includes roughly 320,000 distinct CDR3 sequences, 16% detected once. Time point noted: newly diagnosed GD, antithyroid drugs for less than 3 months. Isolated PBMC RNA provided the starting material for the TCR library. This same sample was also part of a study on T cells in Graves' hyperthyroidism and ophthalmopathy.

The sequencing here drew on peripheral blood mononuclear cells (PBMCs), taken at new diagnosis, from a patient treated with antithyroid drugs. The source of these receptors is a man in his forties with Graves disease.

The chain links TRBV5-1 to TRBJ2-2; 7 bases match TRBD1. Unmatched junction bases numbered 5, after V lost 3 bases and J lost 6 bases. CDR3 length equals 14 residues. The germline CDR1 and CDR2 sequences are SGHRS and YFSETQ. This chain's CDR3 is CASSWDRWAGELFF. The CDR3 coding sequence is TGCGCCAGCAGCTGGGACAGATGGGCCGGGGAGCTGTTTTTT.

Only a few counts were recorded for this clonotype. V gene TRBV28 combines with J gene TRBJ1-2, with D perhaps matching TRBD1 (5 bases). CDR1 is MDHEN and CDR2 is SYDVKM in the germline V gene. This CDR3 is 16 amino acids long. V was shortened by 3 bases and J by 4 bases, with 18 bases between the two germline ends. CDR3 sequence reads: CASSFPGTPLGYGYTF. CDR3 nucleotide sequence: TGTGCCAGCAGTTTCCCCGGGACCCCTCTTGGCTATGGCTACACCTTC.

This clonotype showed up just a few times. The chain combines TRBV6-2 or TRBV6-3 with TRBJ2-5, with D hard to call. CDR1 is MNHEY, CDR2 SVGEGT, per germline. The CDR3 spans 12 residues. The germline V and J ends were trimmed by 4 bases and 4 bases, with 7 bases remaining between them. The CDR3 protein is CASSSFGETQYF. Here the CDR3 DNA reads TGTGCCAGCAGTTCGTTCGGAGAGACCCAGTACTTC.

This clonotype showed up many times. The chain employs TRBV28 and TRBJ2-3; D tentatively fits TRBD1 or TRBD2 (6 bases each). Germline V gene lookup returns CDR1 MDHEN and CDR2 SYDVKM. Trimming pared 0 bases from V and 4 bases from J, leaving 11 bases between. This CDR3 comprises 15 residues. The CDR3 DNA is TGTGCCAGCAGTTTATGGGAGGGGGAGGCAGATACGCAGTATTTT. Amino acids: CASSLWEGEADTQYF.

This clonotype was counted a few times. The V gene is TRBV10-3, the J gene TRBJ1-1; D ambiguous. Deletions cut 0 bases from V and 10 bases from J, with 12 bases between. The CDR3 sequence is 13 residues long. CDR1 ENHRY and CDR2 SYGVKD come from the germline V gene. The CDR3 protein is CAISESGLVGAFF. In DNA, the CDR3 is TGTGCCATCAGTGAGTCAGGATTAGTGGGAGCTTTCTTT.

As to this clonotype: With a far larger clone one base away, a read error is the likely cause. J is TRBJ1-5 and V is TRBV12-3 or TRBV12-4; D gene uncertain. This CDR3 is 14 amino acids long. The V end lost 5 bases, the J end lost 0 bases, and 8 bases lay between the germline ends. DNA for the CDR3: TGTGCCAGCAGTGACCAGAATAGCAATCAGCCCCAGCATTTT. This translates into CASSDQNSNQPQHF.

The J gene is TRBJ1-1, the V gene TRBV28; TRBD1 matches 9 bases. V lost 6 bases and J lost 5; bases outside the gene matches: 13. Germline V gives CDR1 MDHEN, CDR2 SYDVKM. This CDR3 has 16 amino acids. The CDR3 DNA reads as TGTGCCAGCAGCGCTTCACCGGGACAGGGTTGGACTGAAGCTTTCTTT. Residues: CASSASPGQGWTEAFF.

This clonotype was seen many times. The gene calls are TRBV4-1 and TRBJ2-3; D is unclear. The ends were cut back, 1 base at V and 10 bases at J, with 9 bases in the middle. The CDR3 extends over 12 amino acids. Germline V gene sequence: CDR1 MGHRA, CDR2 YSYEKL. The DNA of the CDR3 is TGCGCCAGCAGCCAAGGACCTTACCCGCAGTATTTT. Translating gives CASSQGPYPQYF.

As to this clonotype: Relative to the germline gene, one junction end is altered; a read error may explain this. This chain joins TRBV30 and TRBJ1-4, with 7 positions matching TRBD1. The CDR3 totals 14 residues. Looked up from germline, CDR1 is GTSNPN and CDR2 is SVGIG (reference sequence). The CDR3 loop reads CAWSGQGTNEKLVF. The CDR3 nucleotides are TGTGCCTGGAGTGGACAGGGAACTAATGAAAAACTGGTTTTT.

In this sample, this clonotype turned up many times. J is TRBJ2-7 and V is TRBV5-1; 9 bases match TRBD1. The CDR3 sequence is 14 residues long. The V segment lost 2 bases and the J segment 2 bases; nucleotides outside the gene matches: 2. CDR1 is SGHRS and CDR2 is YFSETQ in the germline V gene. The CDR3 is CASSLQGAAYEQYF. The CDR3, as DNA: TGCGCCAGCAGCTTACAGGGGGCTGCCTACGAGCAGTACTTC.

This clonotype was seen ten or more times. The gene calls are TRBV2 and TRBJ2-7; 8 bases align to TRBD1. Germline CDR1 is SNHLY and CDR2 is FYNNEI. The length of the CDR3 is 15 residues. Germline trimming cut 6 bases from V and 5 bases from J; bases unmatched to any gene: 12. The CDR3 region has the DNA TGTGCCAGCAGGCCCCCGGGACAGGCAGTCCACGAGCAGTACTTC. Amino acids: CASRPPGQAVHEQYF. Full variable domain (outside the CDR3, taken from reference TRBV2 and TRBJ2-7): EPEVTQTPSHQVTQMGQEVILRCVPISNHLYFYWYRQILGQKVEFLVSFYNNEISEKSEIFDDQFSVERPDGSNFTLKIRSTKLEDSAMYFCASRPPGQAVHEQYFGPGTRLTVT.

The sample holds many counts of this clonotype. The genes are TRBV27 and TRBJ2-1, with 10 bases lining up with TRBD2. Looked up from germline, CDR1 is MNHEY and CDR2 is SMNVEV (reference sequence). The CDR3 runs 18 residues. V lost 3 bases, J lost 6 bases, and 14 bases stayed unmatched. The CDR3 sequence is CASSFFERGGRSANEQFF. For the CDR3, the DNA is TGTGCCAGCAGTTTTTTTGAGCGGGGGGGCCGATCAGCCAATGAGCAGTTCTTC.

The J gene is TRBJ1-1, the V gene TRBV2; no clear D. The CDR3 spans 10 residues. Germline V lookup: CDR1 SNHLY, CDR2 FYNNEI. V lost 2 bases, J lost 8 bases, and 3 bases lay in between. This CDR3 is CASSEYEAFF. The CDR3 DNA reads as TGTGCCAGCAGTGAATACGAAGCTTTCTTT. Based on the CDR3 plus reference TRBV2 and TRBJ1-1, the full variable domain is EPEVTQTPSHQVTQMGQEVILRCVPISNHLYFYWYRQILGQKVEFLVSFYNNEISEKSEIFDDQFSVERPDGSNFTLKIRSTKLEDSAMYFCASSEYEAFFGQGTRLTVV.

This clonotype was observed many times. The chain recombines TRBV7-9 with TRBJ2-2, with D perhaps TRBD2 (5 bases). Germline V lookup: CDR1 SEHNR, CDR2 FQNEAQ (reference sequence). The V end was cut by 6 bases, the J end by 5 bases, with 22 bases between. CDR3 size: 17 residues. In DNA, the CDR3 is TGTGCCAGCAGTCAGCAAAGGAGGACTCTGGGGACCGGGGAGCTGTTTTTT. It specifies CASSQQRRTLGTGELFF.

This clonotype was counted many times. This chain joins TRBV24-1 and TRBJ2-3; D is uncertain. The CDR3 totals 15 residues. The V gene lost 3 bases and the J gene lost 0 bases, with 9 bases spanning the gap. CDR1 is KGHDR and CDR2 is SFDVKD in the germline V gene. The CDR3 bases are TGTGCCACCAGTGATGCCACTCCTAGCACAGATACGCAGTATTTT. Protein product: CATSDATPSTDTQYF.

Many counts were recorded for this clonotype. The rearrangement joins TRBV6-5 to TRBJ2-7; D is unresolved. Trimming pared 2 bases from V and 0 bases from J, leaving 17 bases between. Germline values: CDR1 MNHEY, CDR2 SVGAGI. The CDR3 is 17 residues long. In nucleotides, the CDR3 is TGTGCCAGCAGTTACGCCCCGGGTAGGGCCCACTCCTACGAGCAGTACTTC. It yields the protein CASSYAPGRAHSYEQYF.

This clonotype was observed once. Given a much more abundant clone one base away, this may be a read error. The DNA for the CDR3 is TGTGCCAGCAACCAAGTGGGCGGGACAGGGTCCAGCGAGCAGTACTTC. Amino acid sequence: CASNQVGGTGSSEQYF. The chain recombines TRBV3-1 with TRBJ2-7; 9 bases are a match to TRBD1. Germline V gene data show CDR1 as LGHDT and CDR2 as YNNKEL (reference sequence). The CDR3 spans 16 residues.

This clonotype came up many times. The genes are TRBV9 and TRBJ2-1; D uncertain. The CDR3 is made up of 14 amino acids. Germline values: CDR1 SGDLS, CDR2 YYNGEE. Trimming left V 0 bases short and J 5 bases short, with 9 bases between. The CDR3 bases are TGTGCCAGCAGCGTAGCGGGCACACACAATGAGCAGTTCTTC. Amino acid sequence: CASSVAGTHNEQFF.

This clonotype was recorded at least ten times. V gene TRBV6-1 combines with J gene TRBJ1-2; D is perhaps TRBD1 (5 bases). The ends were cut back, 8 bases at V and 2 bases at J, with 15 bases in the middle. Germline CDR1 MNHNS, CDR2 SASEGT. The CDR3 is 14 amino acids. CDR3 coding DNA: TGTGCCAGCTGGCGGGCAGGGCGGAACTATGGCTACACCTTC. Residues: CASWRAGRNYGYTF.

In this sample, this clonotype turned up many times. This chain links TRBV27 with TRBJ2-5; D not certain. V was trimmed by 2 bases and J by 7 bases, leaving 11 bases between them. Germline loops: CDR1 MNHEY, CDR2 SMNVEV (reference sequence). CDR3 length: 13 residues. The CDR3 spells CASSLIGARTQYF. As DNA, the CDR3 is TGTGCCAGCAGTTTAATTGGCGCCCGGACCCAGTACTTC.

This clonotype has at least ten counts. The chain carries TRBV12-3 or TRBV12-4 and TRBJ2-3; D gene uncertain. Between the trimmed V and J ends, which lost 7 bases and 2 bases, there was a span of 7 bases. The CDR3 totals 12 residues. As DNA, the CDR3 is TGTGCCAGCAATCACAACACAGATACGCAGTATTTT. Amino acid sequence: CASNHNTDTQYF.

This clonotype was observed a few times. The V and J genes are TRBV2 and TRBJ2-7; D ambiguous. V dropped 2 bases and J dropped 11 bases, with 10 bases sitting between them. This CDR3 region has 11 residues. CDR1 is SNHLY, CDR2 FYNNEI, per germline. CDR3 amino acids: CASSEMNSEYF. CDR3 in DNA: TGTGCCAGCAGTGAAATGAACTCAGAGTACTTC.

The table lists this clonotype with many counts. This chain connects TRBV6-9 to TRBJ2-1; 9 bases align to TRBD1. CDR3 length: 17 residues. Germline lookup yields CDR1 MNHGY and CDR2 SVAAGI. Unmatched junction bases numbered 9, after V lost 3 bases and J lost 3 bases. CDR3 region: CASSYSPTGGIYNEQFF. Written as DNA, the CDR3 is TGTGCCAGCAGTTACTCCCCGACAGGGGGTATCTACAATGAGCAGTTCTTC.